What follows are 11 T cell receptor beta chains derived from one specimen sequenced in a study of cytotoxic CD8 clonotypes in ibrutinib-treated CLL. Generated by immunoSEQ multiplex PCR, the TCRdb table keeps only in-frame clones and is missing some. The repertoire holds some 200,000 clones, with about four fifths as singletons. This material consisted of PBMCs, taken after 12 months of ibrutinib treatment. These receptors originate from a human donor with chronic lymphocytic leukemia.

The V call is TRBV28, the J call TRBJ2-7; TRBD1 agrees at 9 bases. The CDR3 loop spans 17 amino acids. Germline V gene data show CDR1 as MDHEN and CDR2 as SYDVKM. V was clipped by 6 bases and J by 2 bases; unmatched bases: 14. The CDR3 reads CASSPLSPGTGPYEQYF. The DNA of the CDR3 is TGTGCCAGCAGCCCACTATCTCCCGGGACAGGGCCCTACGAGCAGTACTTC.

The CDR3 reads CASSRYPSTSYEQYF. In DNA, the CDR3 is TGCGCCAGCAGCCGATATCCCTCAACTAGCTATGAGCAGTACTTC. V gene TRBV4-1 combines with J gene TRBJ2-7, with D possibly TRBD2 on 6 matching bases. The ends were cut back, 4 bases at V and 7 bases at J, with 20 bases in the middle. The CDR3 totals 15 residues. CDR1 is MGHRA, CDR2 YSYEKL, per germline.

This chain connects TRBV5-1 to TRBJ2-5; D gene unclear. The CDR3 has 14 amino acids. Deletions cut 4 bases from V and 2 bases from J, with 12 bases between. CDR1 is SGHRS and CDR2 is YFSETQ in the germline V gene. CDR3 residues: CASSRLQAQETQYF. In DNA, the CDR3 is TGCGCCAGCAGCCGACTCCAGGCTCAAGAGACCCAGTACTTC.

The V gene is TRBV9, the J gene TRBJ2-7; 11 nucleotides match TRBD2. In germline, CDR1 is SGDLS, CDR2 YYNGEE. This CDR3 has 16 amino acids. J gave up 2 bases and V 0 bases, and 4 bases lay outside the gene matches. This chain's CDR3 is CASSVGIAGGPYEQYF. The CDR3 region has the DNA TGTGCCAGCAGCGTAGGGATAGCGGGAGGGCCCTACGAGCAGTACTTC.

The chain has TRBV6-5 and TRBJ1-1; possibly TRBD1 for D (6 bases). Germline loops: CDR1 MNHEY, CDR2 SVGAGI. The V end lost 7 bases, the J end lost 8 bases, and 17 bases lay between the germline ends. This CDR3 has 13 residues. The CDR3 spells CASTATGLGEAFF. The DNA for the CDR3 is TGTGCCAGCACCGCAACAGGGCTAGGCGAAGCTTTCTTT.

The CDR3 coding sequence is TGCGCCAGCAGCCAAGAGGGGACAGGGAGGTCGGGAAACACCATATATTTT. Amino acids: CASSQEGTGRSGNTIYF. This rearrangement joins TRBV4-1 to TRBJ1-3, with 9 bases fitting TRBD1. The V and J ends lost 0 bases and 4 bases, in that order; junction bases with no gene match: 7. CDR1 and CDR2 from the germline V gene are MGHRA and YSYEKL. The CDR3 length is 17 residues.

This chain uses TRBV7-8 with TRBJ1-4, with D possibly TRBD1 on 5 matching bases. The length of the CDR3 is 16 residues. Trimming shortened V by 7 bases and J by 4 bases, and 19 bases separated the two germline ends. The germline V gene has CDR1 SGHVS and CDR2 FQNEAQ. For the CDR3, the DNA is TGTGCCAGCACCCTTAGAAATCAGGGACGTAATGAAAAACTGTTTTTT. Translated, it gives CASTLRNQGRNEKLFF.

The chain joins TRBV7-9 to TRBJ2-5; D tentatively fits TRBD1 or TRBD2 (5 bases each). In germline, CDR1 is SEHNR, CDR2 FQNEAQ (reference sequence). Trimming pared 5 bases from V and 3 bases from J, leaving 16 bases between. The CDR3 covers 15 residues. Written as DNA, the CDR3 is TGTGCCAGCAGCAATAGTCGGGACGGTAAAGAGACCCAGTACTTC. Translated, it gives CASSNSRDGKETQYF.

The chain is built from TRBV6-5 and TRBJ1-4; TRBD1 might be the D (5 bases). V lost 0 bases to trimming and J lost 8 bases, with 16 bases between them. Germline CDR1 and CDR2: MNHEY and SVGAGI. The length of the CDR3 is 16 residues. CDR3 in amino acids: CASSYSGRGDFEKLFF. In DNA form, the CDR3 reads TGTGCCAGCAGTTACTCGGGGAGGGGAGATTTCGAAAAACTGTTTTTT.

The chain recombines TRBV11-1 with TRBJ2-3; possibly TRBD2 for D (6 bases). V dropped 2 bases and J dropped 3 bases, with 12 bases sitting between them. Per germline, CDR1 SGHAT and CDR2 FQDESV (reference sequence). The CDR3 spans 15 residues. The CDR3 DNA reads TGTGCCAGCAGCTTATACGGGAGTGCAACAGATACGCAGTATTTT. Translating gives CASSLYGSATDTQYF.

There are a few counts of this clone. The CDR3: CAAGGEGQPQHF. CDR3 nucleotides: TGTGCCGCAGGAGGGGAGGGACAGCCCCAGCATTTT. The rearrangement uses TRBV10-3 and TRBJ1-5; D is perhaps TRBD1 (5 bases). V was cut by 11 bases and J by 7 bases, with 15 bases left in between. Per germline, CDR1 ENHRY and CDR2 SYGVKD. The CDR3 has 12 residues.